A selection of T cell receptor beta chains follows, all from one sample in a study of blood T cell repertoires in COVID-19. Profiled with immunoSEQ multiplex PCR; TCRdb holds only in-frame clones, not every one. Among tens of thousands of clones listed, nearly 90% were seen once. The sample consisted of peripheral blood. The receptors derive from a human donor in a cohort sampled during active COVID-19. Each CDR3 is given with its conserved first and last residue. The D gene is left open where the match is weak. Clone size, where shown, is once, few, many, or a class for clones that have expanded.

d_call | j_call | clone_size | cdr3_length | v_call | cdr3_aa | cdr3_nt
- | TRBJ1-1 | once | 15 | TRBV6-5 | CASSRSLERNTEAFF | TGTGCCAGCAGCCGCTCCTTGGAGAGGAACACTGAAGCTTTCTTT
TRBD1 | TRBJ2-7 | - | 15 | TRBV6-1 | CASSEGQGIKGEQYF | TGTGCCAGCAGTGAAGGACAGGGGATCAAGGGCGAGCAGTACTTC
TRBD2 | TRBJ2-1 | - | 16 | TRBV5-4 | CASSLVPAGSDNEQFF | TGTGCCAGCAGCTTGGTCCCAGCGGGGTCGGACAATGAGCAGTTCTTC
TRBD1 | TRBJ2-7 | - | 15 | TRBV5-5 | CASATSGTGPYEQYF | TGTGCCAGCGCCACCTCCGGGACAGGGCCCTACGAGCAGTACTTC
TRBD1 | TRBJ2-5 | - | 14 | TRBV18 | CASSPDRGGETQYF | TGTGCCAGCTCACCGGACAGGGGTGGGGAGACCCAGTACTTC
TRBD1 | TRBJ1-6 | - | 17 | TRBV27 | CASSFGPPGTGLSPLHF | TGTGCCAGCAGTTTTGGCCCCCCCGGGACAGGGCTTTCACCCCTCCACTTT
- | TRBJ1-6 | - | 14 | TRBV30 | CAWSRGGDNSPLHF | TGTGCCTGGAGCCGGGGGGGAGATAATTCACCCCTCCACTTT
- | TRBJ2-1 | once | 13 | TRBV19 | CASSRTGNNEQFF | TGTGCCAGTAGTAGAACAGGGAACAATGAGCAGTTCTTC
- | TRBJ2-5 | - | 14 | TRBV7-2 | CASSPYGAQETQYF | TGTGCCAGCAGCCCGTATGGGGCCCAAGAGACCCAGTACTTC
- | TRBJ2-7 | once | 11 | TRBV3-1/TRBV3-2 | CASSQAYEQYF | TGTGCCAGCAGCCAAGCGTACGAGCAGTACTTC
TRBD1 | TRBJ1-1 | - | 15 | TRBV7-8 | CASSGRTGLLAEAFF | TGTGCCAGCAGCGGGAGGACAGGGCTACTGGCTGAAGCTTTCTTT
TRBD1 | TRBJ1-2 | - | 14 | TRBV6-5 | CASSPTGQSYGYTF | TGTGCCAGCAGTCCCACGGGACAGAGCTATGGCTACACCTTC
- | TRBJ2-1 | few | 12 | TRBV7-9 | CASSPPSNEQFF | TGTGCCAGCAGCCCCCCGTCGAATGAGCAGTTCTTC
- | TRBJ2-3 | - | 17 | TRBV5-1 | CASTRGFSSAGTDTQYF | TGCGCCAGCACAAGGGGTTTTTCTAGCGCGGGCACAGATACGCAGTATTTT
- | TRBJ2-2 | - | 14 | TRBV6-5 | CATHRVLNTGELFF | TGTGCCACCCACCGGGTTTTAAACACCGGGGAGCTGTTTTTT
- | TRBJ2-2 | - | 14 | TRBV2 | CASSKGALTGELFF | TGTGCCAGCAGTAAAGGGGCGTTGACCGGGGAGCTGTTTTTT
- | TRBJ1-1 | - | 19 | TRBV29-1 | CSVEDLPGSGSTGNTEAFF | TGCAGCGTTGAAGATCTTCCGGGCTCGGGGAGTACCGGGAACACTGAAGCTTTCTTT
- | TRBJ1-1 | - | 17 | TRBV18 | CASSPNPSWRAETEAFF | TGTGCCAGCTCACCAAATCCGTCATGGCGAGCGGAAACTGAAGCTTTCTTT
- | TRBJ2-3 | - | 14 | TRBV10-3 | CAISEVASTDTQYF | TGTGCCATCAGTGAGGTGGCCAGCACAGATACGCAGTATTTT
- | TRBJ1-4 | once | 17 | TRBV7-2 | CASSLGLWGATNEKLFF | TGTGCCAGCAGCTTAGGTCTGTGGGGAGCAACTAATGAAAAACTGTTTTTT
- | TRBJ1-2 | - | 15 | TRBV5-4 | CASSHRDWDSYGYTF | TGTGCCAGCAGCCACCGGGACTGGGATAGCTATGGCTACACCTTC
TRBD1 | TRBJ2-3 | - | 15 | TRBV11-2 | CASSLRQGGKDTQYF | TGTGCCAGCAGCCTGAGACAGGGCGGTAAAGATACGCAGTATTTT
- | TRBJ1-1 | - | 15 | TRBV15 | CATSRALPGPPEAFF | TGTGCCACCAGCAGGGCGCTTCCAGGGCCCCCTGAAGCTTTCTTT
- | TRBJ1-6 | - | 14 | TRBV2 | CASSAGTSNSPLHF | TGTGCCAGCAGTGCCGGGACAAGCAATTCACCCCTCCACTTT
TRBD2 | TRBJ2-5 | - | 16 | TRBV5-1 | CASSLGVAGRQETQYF | TGCGCCAGCAGCTTGGGGGTAGCGGGAAGACAAGAGACCCAGTACTTC
- | TRBJ1-5 | - | 12 | TRBV30 | CAWDGTGQPQHF | TGTGCCTGGGACGGCACAGGTCAGCCCCAGCATTTT
TRBD2 | TRBJ2-7 | - | 15 | TRBV5-8 | CASSLVGGASYEQYF | TGTGCCAGCAGCTTAGTCGGGGGGGCCTCCTACGAGCAGTACTTC
TRBD2 | TRBJ2-1 | once | 17 | TRBV9 | CASSYLSGGRSYNEQFF | TGTGCCAGCAGCTACCTCAGCGGGGGCCGGTCCTACAATGAGCAGTTCTTC
- | TRBJ1-2 | - | 13 | TRBV18 | CASSPGAAYGYTF | TGTGCCAGCTCACCTGGGGCCGCCTATGGCTACACCTTC
TRBD1 | TRBJ2-5 | - | 14 | TRBV7-9 | CASSLGQGMETQYF | TGTGCCAGCAGCTTGGGACAGGGGATGGAGACCCAGTACTTC
TRBD1 | TRBJ1-1 | - | 24 | TRBV9 | CASSVEGGFSPGSRRYERDTEAFF | TGTGCCAGCAGCGTAGAAGGGGGCTTCTCGCCAGGATCGCGAAGGTACGAAAGGGACACTGAAGCTTTCTTT
TRBD1 | TRBJ1-4 | - | 15 | TRBV19 | CASSRQGTEDEKLFF | TGTGCCAGTAGTAGACAGGGGACTGAAGATGAAAAACTGTTTTTT
- | TRBJ1-1 | once | 13 | TRBV19 | CASSFSENTEAFF | TGTGCCAGTAGTTTCTCAGAGAACACTGAAGCTTTCTTT
TRBD1 | TRBJ1-5 | - | 15 | TRBV19 | CASRTTGDSNQPQHF | TGTGCCAGTAGAACCACAGGGGATAGCAATCAGCCCCAGCATTTT
- | TRBJ1-1 | - | 14 | TRBV5-4 | CASSLDQTSTEAFF | TGTGCCAGCAGCTTGGATCAGACATCCACTGAAGCTTTCTTT
- | TRBJ2-5 | - | 14 | TRBV5-4 | CASSLSADQETQYF | TGTGCCAGCAGCTTGAGCGCAGACCAAGAGACCCAGTACTTC
TRBD1 | TRBJ1-2 | - | 15 | TRBV18 | CASSPRQGADYGYTF | TGTGCCAGCTCACCGCGACAGGGGGCGGACTATGGCTACACCTTC
TRBD2 | TRBJ2-5 | - | 17 | TRBV4-2 | CASSQDLGAGVSETQYF | TGTGCCAGCAGCCAAGATTTAGGAGCGGGAGTTTCAGAGACCCAGTACTTC
- | TRBJ2-3 | - | 14 | TRBV3-1/TRBV3-2 | CASSLLSSTDTQYF | TGTGCCAGCAGTCTACTTTCTAGCACAGATACGCAGTATTTT
TRBD2 | TRBJ2-3 | - | 15 | TRBV10-3 | CAISESGTSADTQYF | TGTGCCATCAGTGAGTCCGGGACTAGTGCAGATACGCAGTATTTT
TRBD2 | TRBJ2-5 | - | 14 | TRBV19 | CASSIASGQETQYF | TGTGCCAGTAGTATCGCTAGCGGACAAGAGACCCAGTACTTC
- | TRBJ1-3 | - | 16 | TRBV2 | CASSHGQLGSGNTIYF | TGTGCCAGCAGCCATGGACAGTTAGGCTCTGGAAACACCATATATTTT
TRBD1 | TRBJ1-1 | - | 13 | TRBV5-6 | CASSFNRGPEAFF | TGTGCCAGCAGCTTCAACAGGGGTCCTGAAGCTTTCTTT
- | TRBJ1-2 | - | 9 | TRBV29-1 | CSVAATGPF | TGCAGCGTTGCTGCCACTGGTCCCTTC
TRBD1 | TRBJ1-3 | few | 16 | TRBV4-1 | CASSSRAGGIGNTIYF | TGCGCCAGCAGCTCACGCGCAGGGGGCATTGGAAACACCATATATTTT
TRBD1 | TRBJ1-1 | - | 16 | TRBV6-5 | CASSSQGASRNTEAFF | TGTGCCAGCAGTTCCCAGGGGGCGTCAAGGAACACTGAAGCTTTCTTT
- | TRBJ2-7 | - | 12 | TRBV6-5 | CASGFRLYEQYF | TGTGCCAGCGGTTTCCGACTTTACGAGCAGTACTTC
- | TRBJ1-2 | - | 15 | TRBV6-1 | CASSEADSGFYGYTF | TGTGCCAGCAGTGAAGCTGATTCAGGCTTCTATGGCTACACCTTC
TRBD1 | TRBJ1-1 | - | 14 | TRBV7-8 | CASRLGQGVTEAFF | TGTGCCAGCAGACTGGGACAGGGAGTCACTGAAGCTTTCTTT
TRBD2 | TRBJ2-1 | - | 17 | TRBV7-9 | CASSPARLAGSYNEQFF | TGTGCCAGCAGCCCAGCCAGACTAGCGGGGTCCTACAATGAGCAGTTCTTC
- | TRBJ2-7 | - | 15 | TRBV7-7 | CASSLESGTHYEQYF | TGTGCCAGCAGCTTAGAATCGGGGACTCACTACGAGCAGTACTTC
TRBD2 | TRBJ2-3 | - | 16 | TRBV5-4 | CASSSKLAASTDTQYF | TGTGCCAGCAGCTCGAAACTAGCGGCTAGCACAGATACGCAGTATTTT
- | TRBJ1-1 | once | 14 | TRBV5-8 | CASSLSPGITEAFF | TGTGCCAGCAGCTTGAGTCCGGGGATCACTGAAGCTTTCTTT
TRBD2 | TRBJ2-7 | - | 15 | TRBV6-5 | CASSGLAGKSYEQYF | TGTGCCAGCAGCGGACTAGCGGGAAAATCCTACGAGCAGTACTTC
TRBD1 | TRBJ2-7 | - | 14 | TRBV18 | CASSLSGGSGEQYF | TGTGCCAGCTCACTTTCAGGGGGCTCTGGCGAGCAGTACTTC
TRBD1 | TRBJ2-5 | - | 14 | TRBV6-5 | CASRPGQGGETQYF | TGTGCCAGCAGACCGGGACAGGGAGGAGAGACCCAGTACTTC
- | TRBJ1-3 | - | 14 | TRBV7-8 | CASSSYQGQDTIYF | TGTGCCAGCAGCTCATACCAGGGGCAGGACACCATATATTTT
- | TRBJ2-1 | - | 18 | TRBV5-1 | CASSLTGGEPSSYNEQFF | TGCGCCAGCAGCTTGACAGGGGGGGAACCAAGCTCCTACAATGAGCAGTTCTTC
- | TRBJ1-5 | - | 16 | TRBV20-1 | CSASLGGEFSNQPQHF | TGCAGTGCTAGTTTAGGGGGGGAATTTAGCAATCAGCCCCAGCATTTT
- | TRBJ1-4 | - | 11 | TRBV2 | CASSDSEKLFF | TGTGCCAGCAGTGATTCAGAAAAACTGTTTTTT